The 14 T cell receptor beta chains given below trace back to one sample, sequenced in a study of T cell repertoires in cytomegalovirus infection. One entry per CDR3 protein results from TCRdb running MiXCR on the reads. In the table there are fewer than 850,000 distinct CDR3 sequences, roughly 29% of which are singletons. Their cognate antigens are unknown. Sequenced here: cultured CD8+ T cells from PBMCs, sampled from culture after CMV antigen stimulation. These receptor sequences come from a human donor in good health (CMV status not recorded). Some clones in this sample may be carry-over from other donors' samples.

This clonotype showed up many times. CDR3 sequence (DNA): TGTGCCAGCAGCCGCTCTACCGGGACAGGGAACTACAATGAGCAGTTCTTC. It encodes CASSRSTGTGNYNEQFF. The chain couples TRBV7-6 to TRBJ2-1; 9 bases fit TRBD1. CDR1 is SGHVS and CDR2 is FNYEAQ in the germline V gene. The CDR3 loop spans 17 amino acids. After removal of 5 bases from V and 3 bases from J, the junction contained 11 bases not matched to a gene.

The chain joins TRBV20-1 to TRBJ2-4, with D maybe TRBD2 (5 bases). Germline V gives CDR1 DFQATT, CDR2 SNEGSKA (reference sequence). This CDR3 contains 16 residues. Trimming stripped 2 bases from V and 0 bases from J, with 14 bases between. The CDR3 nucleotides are TGCAGTGCTAGAACCGGGGTAGCTTTAGCCAAAAACATTCAGTACTTC. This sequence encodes CSARTGVALAKNIQYF.

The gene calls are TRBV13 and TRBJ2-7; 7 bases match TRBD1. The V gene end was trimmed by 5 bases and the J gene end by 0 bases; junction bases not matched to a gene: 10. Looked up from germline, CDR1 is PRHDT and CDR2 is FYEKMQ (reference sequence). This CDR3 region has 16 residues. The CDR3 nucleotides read TGTGCCAGCAGCCCCACAGGGGCAGGGAGCTCCTACGAGCAGTACTTC. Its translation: CASSPTGAGSSYEQYF.

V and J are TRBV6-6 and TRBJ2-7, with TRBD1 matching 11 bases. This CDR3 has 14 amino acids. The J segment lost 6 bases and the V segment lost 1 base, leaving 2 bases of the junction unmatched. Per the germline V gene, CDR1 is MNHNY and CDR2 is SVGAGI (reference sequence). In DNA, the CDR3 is TGTGCCAGCAGTTACTTGGGACAGGGGGTCGAGCAGTACGTC. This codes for CASSYLGQGVEQYV.

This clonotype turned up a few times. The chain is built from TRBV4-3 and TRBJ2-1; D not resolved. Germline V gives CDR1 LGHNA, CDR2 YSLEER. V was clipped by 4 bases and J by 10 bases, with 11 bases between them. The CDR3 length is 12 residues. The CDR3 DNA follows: TGCGCCAGCAGCCGAGTGACCGGAGAGCAGTTCTTC. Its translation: CASSRVTGEQFF.

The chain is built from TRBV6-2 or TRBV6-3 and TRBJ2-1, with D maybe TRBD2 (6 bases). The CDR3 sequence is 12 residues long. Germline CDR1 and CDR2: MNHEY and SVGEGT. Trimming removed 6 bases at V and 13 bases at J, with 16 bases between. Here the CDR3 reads CASSPGTPVQFF. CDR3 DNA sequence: TGTGCCAGCAGCCCGGGGACTCCAGTTCAGTTCTTC.

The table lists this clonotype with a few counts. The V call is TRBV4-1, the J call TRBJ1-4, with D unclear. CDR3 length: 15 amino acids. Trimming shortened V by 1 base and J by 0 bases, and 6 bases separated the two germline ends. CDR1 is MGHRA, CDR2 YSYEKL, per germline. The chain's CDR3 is CASSQVPTTNEKLFF. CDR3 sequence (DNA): TGCGCCAGCAGCCAAGTTCCTACAACTAATGAAAAACTGTTTTTT.

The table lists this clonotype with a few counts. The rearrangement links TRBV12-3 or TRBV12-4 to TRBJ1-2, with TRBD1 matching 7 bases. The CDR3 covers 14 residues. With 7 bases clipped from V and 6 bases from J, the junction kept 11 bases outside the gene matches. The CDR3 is CASTTRKGGDGYTF. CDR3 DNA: TGTGCCAGCACCACACGCAAAGGGGGCGATGGCTACACCTTC.

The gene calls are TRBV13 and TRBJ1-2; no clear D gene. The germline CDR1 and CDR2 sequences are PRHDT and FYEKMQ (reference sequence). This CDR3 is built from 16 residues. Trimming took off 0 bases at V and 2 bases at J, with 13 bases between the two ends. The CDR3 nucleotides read TGTGCCAGCAGCTTAGGCCGAAGGCCCACGAACTATGGCTACACCTTC. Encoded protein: CASSLGRRPTNYGYTF.

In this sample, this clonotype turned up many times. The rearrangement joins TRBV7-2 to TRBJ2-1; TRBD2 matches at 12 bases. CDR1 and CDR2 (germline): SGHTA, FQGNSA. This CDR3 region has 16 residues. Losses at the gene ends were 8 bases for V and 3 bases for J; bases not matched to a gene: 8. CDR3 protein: CASAPTSGGFYNEQFF. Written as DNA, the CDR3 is TGTGCCAGCGCCCCGACTAGCGGGGGATTCTACAATGAGCAGTTCTTC.

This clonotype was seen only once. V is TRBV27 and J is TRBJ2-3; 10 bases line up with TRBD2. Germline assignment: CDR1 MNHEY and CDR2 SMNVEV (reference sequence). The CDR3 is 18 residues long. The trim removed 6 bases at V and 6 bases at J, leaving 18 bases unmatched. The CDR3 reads CASSPPPGSGGAWDTQYF. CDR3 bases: TGTGCCAGCAGCCCACCTCCGGGGAGCGGGGGGGCATGGGATACGCAGTATTTT.

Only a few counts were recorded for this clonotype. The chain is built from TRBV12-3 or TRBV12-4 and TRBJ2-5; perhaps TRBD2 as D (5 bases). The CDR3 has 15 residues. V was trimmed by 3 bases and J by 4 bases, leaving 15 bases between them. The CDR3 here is CASSLELDQLETQYF. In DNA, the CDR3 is TGTGCCAGCAGTTTGGAACTAGACCAGTTAGAGACCCAGTACTTC.

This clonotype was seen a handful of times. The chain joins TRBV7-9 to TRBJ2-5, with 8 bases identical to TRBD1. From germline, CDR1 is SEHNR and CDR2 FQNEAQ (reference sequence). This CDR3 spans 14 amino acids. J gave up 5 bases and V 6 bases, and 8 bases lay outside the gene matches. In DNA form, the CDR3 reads TGTGCCAGCAGTCGTCAGGGGGCTGGGGAGACCCAGTACTTC. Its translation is CASSRQGAGETQYF.

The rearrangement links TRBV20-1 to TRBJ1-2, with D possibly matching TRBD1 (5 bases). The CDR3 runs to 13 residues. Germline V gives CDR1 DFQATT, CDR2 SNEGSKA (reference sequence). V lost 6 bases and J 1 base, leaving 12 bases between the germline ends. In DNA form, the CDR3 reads TGCAGTGCAGGGACGGAGTTTAACTATGGCTACACCTTC. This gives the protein CSAGTEFNYGYTF.